This T cell receptor (beta chain) was captured by sequencing in a study of CD8 T cells in Susac syndrome. Study results and limitations: The CD4+ T cell repertoire of patients with Susac syndrome showed no detectable clonal expansion.

Reverse transcription used about 0.45 to 1 ug RNA and random hexamers. TCRdb re-called the immunoSEQ multiplex PCR reads through MiXCR, storing one row per CDR3 protein. Seen here are about 240,000 distinct CDR3 sequences, 90% to 96% observed once, and the top ten hold roughly 0.1%. CD8+ and CD4+ T cells taken from blood had their TCR beta sequenced. CDR3 length equals 13 residues. Germline V gives CDR1 SNHLY, CDR2 FYNNEI. V was trimmed by 4 bases and J by 8 bases, leaving 14 bases between them. As regards this clonotype: Its cognate antigen is unknown.

The chain uses TRBV2 and TRBJ1-2, with no clear D. The sample consisted of CD4+ T cells from PBMCs. The TCR sequence derives from a human donor with Susac syndrome. The chain's CDR3 is CASSVESAGGYTF. CDR3 bases: TGTGCCAGCAGTGTTGAATCTGCGGGCGGCTACACCTTC.